Reported below is one T cell receptor beta chain. Its antigen is undetermined. The data were obtained in a study of high-grade serous ovarian cancer treatment subgroups. As for the study in general: Samples averaged roughly 15,000 reads and around 7,000 unique TCR beta rearrangements.

Tumor samples were taken before definitive surgery or chemotherapy. TCRdb's table, derived via immunoSEQ multiplex PCR, lists solely in-frame clones and lacks some. The data show more than 15,000 clones, approximately 72% seen once. Germline V gene data show CDR1 as MGHDK and CDR2 as SYGVNS. The germline V and J ends were trimmed by 2 bases and 4 bases, with 14 bases remaining between them. The CDR3 loop spans 15 amino acids. Points from the study as a whole: Different patients shared almost no repertoire; same-patient tumors shared 0.11 to 0.79. Higher neoantigen levels went with greater TCR clonal relatedness.

Source material: tumor tissue. The TCR originated in a human donor with high-grade serous ovarian cancer. The rearrangement links TRBV25-1 to TRBJ1-1; D may be TRBD1 (5 bases). The CDR3 DNA follows: TGTGCCAGCAGTGAAGGAAGGGGTGATGTCACTGAAGCTTTCTTT. This codes for CASSEGRGDVTEAFF.